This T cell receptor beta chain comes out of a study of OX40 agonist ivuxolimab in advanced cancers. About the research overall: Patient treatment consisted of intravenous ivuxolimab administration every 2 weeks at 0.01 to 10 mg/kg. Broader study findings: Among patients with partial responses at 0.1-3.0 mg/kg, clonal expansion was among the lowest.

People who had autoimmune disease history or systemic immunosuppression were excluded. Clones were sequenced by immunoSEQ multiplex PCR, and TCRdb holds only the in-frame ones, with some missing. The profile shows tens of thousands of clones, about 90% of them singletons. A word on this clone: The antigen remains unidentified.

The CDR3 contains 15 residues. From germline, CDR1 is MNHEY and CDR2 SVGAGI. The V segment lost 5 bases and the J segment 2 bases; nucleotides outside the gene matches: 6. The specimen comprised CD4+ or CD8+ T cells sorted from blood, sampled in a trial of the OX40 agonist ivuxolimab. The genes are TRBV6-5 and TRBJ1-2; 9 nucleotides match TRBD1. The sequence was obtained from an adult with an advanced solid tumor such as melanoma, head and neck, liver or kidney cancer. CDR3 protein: CASSRPGQGNYGYTF. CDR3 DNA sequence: TGTGCCAGCAGTAGACCGGGACAGGGCAACTATGGCTACACCTTC.